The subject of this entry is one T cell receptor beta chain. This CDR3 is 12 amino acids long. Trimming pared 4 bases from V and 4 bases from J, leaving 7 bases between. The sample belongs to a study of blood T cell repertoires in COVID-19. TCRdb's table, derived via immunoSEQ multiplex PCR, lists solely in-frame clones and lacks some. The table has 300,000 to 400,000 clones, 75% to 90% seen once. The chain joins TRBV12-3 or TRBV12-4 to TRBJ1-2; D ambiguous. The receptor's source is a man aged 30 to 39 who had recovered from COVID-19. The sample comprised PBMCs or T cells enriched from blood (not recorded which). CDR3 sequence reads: CASSSRGYGYTF. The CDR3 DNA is TGTGCCAGCAGTTCAAGAGGCTATGGCTACACCTTC.